This TCR beta chain was sequenced for a study of T cell responses to AZD1222 COVID-19 vaccine. About the research overall: Second-dose schedules of about 4 or about 12 weeks were combined.

Details on this clone: The antigen is unknown.

V lost 1 base to trimming and J lost 2 bases, with 10 bases between them. The CDR3 totals 15 residues. Germline V gene lookup returns CDR1 MGHRA and CDR2 YSYEKL. Assay: immunoSEQ multiplex PCR; the TCRdb copy retains only in-frame clones and omits some. The data show tens of thousands of clones, approximately 90% seen once. Study results and caveats: Targets within unmutated variant regions were reportedly found for nearly half of spike-specific TCRs. In a largely white British group with more females than males, clonal diversity was possibly underestimated. The span of vaccine-associated CD4 TCRs extended across spike, with dominance at 160-218 and 743-854.

This TCR was recovered from an adult in good health. Sequences were derived from peripheral blood, sampled on day 0 of AZD1222 vaccination. The genes are TRBV4-1 and TRBJ2-3; no clear D gene. This CDR3 reads CASSQGVLLTDTQYF. CDR3 nucleotides: TGCGCCAGCAGCCAAGGCGTCCTGCTCACAGATACGCAGTATTTT.